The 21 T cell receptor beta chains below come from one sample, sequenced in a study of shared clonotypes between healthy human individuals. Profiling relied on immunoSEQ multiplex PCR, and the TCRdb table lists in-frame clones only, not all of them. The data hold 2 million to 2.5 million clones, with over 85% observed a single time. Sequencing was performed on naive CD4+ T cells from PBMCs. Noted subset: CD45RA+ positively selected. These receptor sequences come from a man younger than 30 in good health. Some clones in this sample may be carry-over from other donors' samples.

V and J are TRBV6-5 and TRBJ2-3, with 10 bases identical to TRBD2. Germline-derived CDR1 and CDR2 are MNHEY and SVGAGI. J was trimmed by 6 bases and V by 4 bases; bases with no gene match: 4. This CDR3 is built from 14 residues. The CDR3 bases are TGTGCCAGCAGTTCGGGGACTAGCGCGGATACGCAGTATTTT. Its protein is CASSSGTSADTQYF.

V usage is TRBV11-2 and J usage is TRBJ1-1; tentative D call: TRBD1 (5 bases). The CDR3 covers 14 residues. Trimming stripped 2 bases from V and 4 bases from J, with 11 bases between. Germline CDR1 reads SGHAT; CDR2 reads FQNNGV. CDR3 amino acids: CASSLTPRGTEAFF. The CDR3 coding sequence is TGTGCCAGCAGCTTAACGCCAAGGGGCACTGAAGCTTTCTTT.

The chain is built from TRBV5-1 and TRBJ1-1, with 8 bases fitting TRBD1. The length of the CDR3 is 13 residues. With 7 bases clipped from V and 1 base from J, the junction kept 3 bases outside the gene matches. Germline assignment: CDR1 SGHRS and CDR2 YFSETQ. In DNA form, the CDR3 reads TGCGCCAGCGGGGGACAGGAGAACACTGAAGCTTTCTTT. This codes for CASGGQENTEAFF.

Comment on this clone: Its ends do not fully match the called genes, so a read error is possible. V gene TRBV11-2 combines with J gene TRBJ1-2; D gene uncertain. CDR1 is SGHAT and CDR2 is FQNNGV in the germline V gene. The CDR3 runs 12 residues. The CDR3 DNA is TGTGCCAGCAGCCGAACGGCCTATGGCTACGCCTTC. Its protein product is CASSRTAYGYAF.

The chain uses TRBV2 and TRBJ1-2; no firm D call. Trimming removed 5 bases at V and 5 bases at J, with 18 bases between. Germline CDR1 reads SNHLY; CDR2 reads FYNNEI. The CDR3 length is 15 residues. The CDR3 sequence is CASSIHPTVPYGYTF. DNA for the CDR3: TGTGCCAGCAGTATACACCCGACCGTCCCTTATGGCTACACCTTC.

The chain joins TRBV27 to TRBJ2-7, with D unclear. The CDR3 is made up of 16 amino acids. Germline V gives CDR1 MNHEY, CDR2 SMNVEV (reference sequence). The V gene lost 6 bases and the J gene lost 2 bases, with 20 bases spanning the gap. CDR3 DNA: TGTGCCAGCAGCCCCGTTGTAGTAGCCGGTCCCTACGAGCAGTACTTC. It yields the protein CASSPVVVAGPYEQYF.

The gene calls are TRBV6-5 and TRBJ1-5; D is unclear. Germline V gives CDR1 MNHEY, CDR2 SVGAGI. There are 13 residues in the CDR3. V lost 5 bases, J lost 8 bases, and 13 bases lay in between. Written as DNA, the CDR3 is TGTGCCAGCAGTCCCAGGCGGGATGAGCCCCAGCATTTT. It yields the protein CASSPRRDEPQHF.

This CDR3 is CAWSRRIPWDSNQPQHF. CDR3 DNA: TGTGCCTGGAGTCGCCGGATTCCCTGGGATAGCAATCAGCCCCAGCATTTT. The V and J genes are TRBV30 and TRBJ1-5; D is unresolved. In germline, CDR1 is GTSNPN, CDR2 SVGIG (reference sequence). The CDR3 is 17 amino acids. Trimming took off 2 bases at V and 0 bases at J, with 17 bases between the two ends.

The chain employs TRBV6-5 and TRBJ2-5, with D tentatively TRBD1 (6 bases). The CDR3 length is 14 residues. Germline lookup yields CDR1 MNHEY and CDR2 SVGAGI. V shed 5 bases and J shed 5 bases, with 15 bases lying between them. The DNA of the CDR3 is TGTGCCAGCAGTAGAGGGGGTTCGGGCGAGACCCAGTACTTC. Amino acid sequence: CASSRGGSGETQYF.

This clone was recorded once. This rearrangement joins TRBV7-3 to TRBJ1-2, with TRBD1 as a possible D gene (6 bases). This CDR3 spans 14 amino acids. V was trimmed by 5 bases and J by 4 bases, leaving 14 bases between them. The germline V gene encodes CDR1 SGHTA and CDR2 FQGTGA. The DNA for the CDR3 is TGTGCCAGCAGCAAACCCGGACAGCTCTATGGCTACACCTTC. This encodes CASSKPGQLYGYTF.

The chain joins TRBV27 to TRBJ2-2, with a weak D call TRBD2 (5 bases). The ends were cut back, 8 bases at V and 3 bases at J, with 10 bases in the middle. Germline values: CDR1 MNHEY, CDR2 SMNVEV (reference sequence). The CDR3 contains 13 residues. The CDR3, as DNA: TGTGCCAGCGGCGGGCCTTACACCGGGGAGCTGTTTTTT. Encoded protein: CASGGPYTGELFF.

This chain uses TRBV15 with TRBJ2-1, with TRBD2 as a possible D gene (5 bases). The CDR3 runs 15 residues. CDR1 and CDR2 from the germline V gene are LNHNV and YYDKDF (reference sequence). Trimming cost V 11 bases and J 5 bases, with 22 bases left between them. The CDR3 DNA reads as TGTGCCGCACGATATGGACTTTCCGAAAACAATGAGCAGTTCTTC. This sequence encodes CAARYGLSENNEQFF.

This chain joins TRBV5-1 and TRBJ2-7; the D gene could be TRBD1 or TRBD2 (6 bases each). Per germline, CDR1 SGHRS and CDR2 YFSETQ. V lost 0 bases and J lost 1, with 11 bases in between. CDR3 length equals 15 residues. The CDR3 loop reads CASSLDGGPSYEQYF. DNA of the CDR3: TGCGCCAGCAGCTTGGATGGGGGGCCATCCTACGAGCAGTACTTC.

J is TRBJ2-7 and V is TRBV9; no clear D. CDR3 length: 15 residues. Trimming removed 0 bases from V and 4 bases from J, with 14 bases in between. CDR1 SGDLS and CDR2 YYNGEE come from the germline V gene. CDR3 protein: CASSVGPLLGYEQYF. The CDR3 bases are TGTGCCAGCAGCGTAGGCCCATTATTAGGTTACGAGCAGTACTTC.

The CDR3 loop is CASSPPRGSGANVLTF. CDR3 coding DNA: TGTGCCAGCTCCCCCCCTCGGGGGTCTGGGGCCAACGTCCTGACTTTC. The rearrangement links TRBV18 to TRBJ2-6, with D perhaps matching TRBD2 (6 bases). CDR3 size: 16 residues. V was pared by 6 bases and J by 1 base, with 13 bases between. Germline CDR1 KGHSH, CDR2 LQKENI.

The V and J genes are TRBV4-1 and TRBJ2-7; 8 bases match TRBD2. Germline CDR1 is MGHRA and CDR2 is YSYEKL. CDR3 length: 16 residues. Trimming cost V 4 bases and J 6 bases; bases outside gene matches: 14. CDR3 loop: CASSPNSGGRNGEQYF. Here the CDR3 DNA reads TGCGCCAGCAGCCCCAATAGTGGCGGGAGGAACGGCGAGCAGTACTTC.

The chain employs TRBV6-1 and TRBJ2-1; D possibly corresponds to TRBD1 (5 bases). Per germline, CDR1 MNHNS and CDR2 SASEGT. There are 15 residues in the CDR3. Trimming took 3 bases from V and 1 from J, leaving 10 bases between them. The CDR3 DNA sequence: TGTGCCAGCAGTGAGCAGGGTGGGTCCTACAATGAGCAGTTCTTC. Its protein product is CASSEQGGSYNEQFF.

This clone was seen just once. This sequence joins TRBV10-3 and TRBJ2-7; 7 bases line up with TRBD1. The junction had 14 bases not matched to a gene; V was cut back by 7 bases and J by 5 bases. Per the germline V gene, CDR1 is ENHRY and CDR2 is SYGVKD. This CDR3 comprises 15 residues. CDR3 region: CAITTQQGYVNEQYF. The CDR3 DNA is TGTGCCATCACCACCCAACAGGGGTACGTCAACGAGCAGTACTTC.

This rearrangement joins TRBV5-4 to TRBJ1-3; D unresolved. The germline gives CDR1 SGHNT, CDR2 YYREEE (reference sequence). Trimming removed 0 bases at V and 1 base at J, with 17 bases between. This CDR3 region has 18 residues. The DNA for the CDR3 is TGTGCCAGCAGCTTGGTGGCTTGGGGAGTAATTTCTGGAAACACCATATATTTT. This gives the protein CASSLVAWGVISGNTIYF.

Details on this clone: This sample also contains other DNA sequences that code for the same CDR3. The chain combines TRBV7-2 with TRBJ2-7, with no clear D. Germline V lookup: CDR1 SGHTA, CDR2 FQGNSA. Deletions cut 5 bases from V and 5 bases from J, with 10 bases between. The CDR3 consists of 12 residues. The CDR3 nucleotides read TGTGCCAGCAGCCCCCCGGGCGACGAGCAGTACTTC. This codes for CASSPPGDEQYF.

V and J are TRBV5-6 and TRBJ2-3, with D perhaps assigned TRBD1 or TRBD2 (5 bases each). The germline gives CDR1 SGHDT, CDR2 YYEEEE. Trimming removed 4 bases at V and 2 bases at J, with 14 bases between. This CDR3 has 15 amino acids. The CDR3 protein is CASSPLGAPTDTQYF. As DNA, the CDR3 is TGTGCCAGCAGCCCGCTCGGGGCCCCCACAGATACGCAGTATTTT.